The 9 T cell receptor beta chains below all came from one sample that was sequenced in a study of identical twins' blood T cells. MiXCR, applied by TCRdb to the 5' RACE reads, yields one record per CDR3 protein. The table lists a few hundred thousand distinct CDR3 sequences, more than 25% of them singletons. The sample taken for sequencing was PBMCs. These receptors all stem from a woman between 18 and 50 years old in good health.

This clonotype occurred many times. For the CDR3, the DNA is TGTGCCAGCAGGGAACAGGGCAATCAGCCCCAGCATTTT. This sequence encodes CASREQGNQPQHF. This sequence joins TRBV2 and TRBJ1-5, with D tentatively TRBD1 (5 bases). CDR1 and CDR2 from the germline V gene are SNHLY and FYNNEI. The CDR3 covers 13 residues. Trimming left V 6 bases short and J 2 bases short, with 8 bases between.

The genes are TRBV19 and TRBJ1-3; D remains unclear. Germline V gene sequence: CDR1 LNHDA, CDR2 SQIVND (reference sequence). V was pared by 6 bases and J by 0 bases, with 9 bases between. This CDR3 contains 14 residues. CDR3 sequence reads: CASRPESSGNTIYF. In DNA, the CDR3 is TGTGCCAGTAGGCCGGAATCCTCTGGAAACACCATATATTTT.

This clonotype has just a few counts. V usage is TRBV29-1 and J usage is TRBJ1-1, with TRBD1 matching over 9 bases. V shed 6 bases and J 8 bases; nucleotides not matched to a gene: 7. Germline V gene sequence: CDR1 SQVTM, CDR2 ANQGSEA. This CDR3 contains 12 residues. CDR3 coding DNA: TGCAGCGTCGTCGGACAGGGGCCCGAAGCTTTCTTT. Translated, it gives CSVVGQGPEAFF. Full variable domain (missing parts from reference TRBV29-1 and TRBJ1-1): SAVISQKPSRDICQRGTSLTIQCQVDSQVTMMFWYRQQPGQSLTLIATANQGSEATYESGFVIDKFPISRPNLTFSTLTVSNMSPEDSSIYLCSVVGQGPEAFFGQGTRLTVV.

The chain uses TRBV29-1 and TRBJ1-2, with 10 bases identical to TRBD1. Germline V lookup: CDR1 SQVTM, CDR2 ANQGSEA. V was pared by 8 bases and J by 4 bases, with 7 bases of the junction left unmatched. The length of the CDR3 is 13 residues. CDR3 region: CSLWDRGGYGYTF. CDR3 DNA: TGCAGCCTCTGGGACAGGGGAGGCTATGGCTACACCTTC.

In this sample, this clonotype turned up a few times. The rearrangement joins TRBV4-1 to TRBJ2-7; D might be TRBD1 or TRBD2, each matching 5 bases. The CDR3 has 15 residues. V dropped 0 bases and J dropped 4 bases, with 13 bases sitting between them. Germline V gene data show CDR1 as MGHRA and CDR2 as YSYEKL. The CDR3 sequence is CASSQEGQGDYEQYF. CDR3 sequence (DNA): TGCGCCAGCAGCCAAGAGGGTCAGGGAGATTACGAGCAGTACTTC.

The chain has TRBV6-5 and TRBJ2-7; tentative D call: TRBD2 (5 bases). The CDR3 has 15 amino acids. CDR1 MNHEY and CDR2 SVGAGI come from the germline V gene. V was cut by 6 bases and J by 0 bases, with 15 bases left in between. The CDR3 nucleotides read TGTGCCAGCAGCCCAGGTGGTGGGAGCTCCTACGAGCAGTACTTC. Translation gives CASSPGGGSSYEQYF.

At least ten counts were recorded for this clonotype. The chain links TRBV6-6 to TRBJ2-1; 7 nucleotides align to TRBD2. Germline V gene data show CDR1 as MNHNY and CDR2 as SVGAGI (reference sequence). V lost 5 bases to trimming and J lost 0 bases; unmatched junction nucleotides: 4. The CDR3 loop spans 15 amino acids. CDR3 in amino acids: CASSELASSYNEQFF. CDR3 nucleotide sequence: TGTGCCAGCAGTGAACTAGCGAGCTCCTACAATGAGCAGTTCTTC.

This clonotype was found a few times. The chain employs TRBV9 and TRBJ1-2; D is unresolved. Looked up from germline, CDR1 is SGDLS and CDR2 is YYNGEE. V gave up 0 bases and J gave up 3 bases, with 6 bases separating them. This CDR3 is 13 amino acids long. The DNA for the CDR3 is TGTGCCAGCAGCGTAGCCGATGACTATGGCTACACCTTC. Translating it yields CASSVADDYGYTF.

The V and J genes are TRBV20-1 and TRBJ2-3, with no clear D. V lost 1 base to trimming and J lost 6 bases, with 11 bases between them. Germline lookup yields CDR1 DFQATT and CDR2 SNEGSKA (reference sequence). This CDR3 is 13 amino acids long. The CDR3 region has the DNA TGCAGTGCTAGAGTACACGTTGCGGATACGCAGTATTTT. The encoded protein is CSARVHVADTQYF.